This T cell receptor beta chain was identified in a study of OX40 agonist ivuxolimab in advanced cancers. As for the study more broadly: Ivuxolimab, which targeted the costimulatory receptor OX40 (CD134), was an agonistic, fully human IgG2 monoclonal antibody. In the dose-escalation cohort, roughly 80% of patients were male, and the mean age was roughly 60 years, with a range of about 23 to 85. Of the approximately 50 patients in dose escalation, some 20 had hepatocellular carcinoma, roughly 15 had melanoma, 9 had renal cell carcinoma and 9 had head and neck cancer. Intravenous ivuxolimab was administered to patients every 2 weeks at six dose levels: 0.01, 0.1, 0.3, 1.5, 3 and 10 mg/kg. Partial responses occurred in three dose-escalation patients: two with cutaneous melanoma and one with hepatocellular carcinoma. Prior anti-PD-1, anti-PD-L1 or anti-CTLA-4 therapy was permitted, and 40% of dose-escalation patients had received checkpoint inhibitors. The purpose of peripheral TCRbeta sequencing was to test whether ivuxolimab changed TCR sequence diversity and led to clonal T-cell expansion. The paper covers the monotherapy dose-escalation part of the phase I ivuxolimab trial, which included N = 52 patients. The research as a whole found: In partial responders in the 0.1-3.0 mg/kg groups, normalized peripheral clonal expansion was found to be among the lowest, especially among CD8+ T cells. Clonal expansion of both CD4+ and CD8+ blood T cells was observed from baseline to week 6 at doses 0.1 to 3.0 mg/kg. Which antigens the clonally expanded peripheral T cells were specific for was not determined. After ivuxolimab, more expanded clones were found on average in CD8+ T cells than in CD4+ T cells. Low levels of normalized T-cell clonal expansion were also seen in some patients who did not respond.

Patients with a history of autoimmune disease or receiving systemic immunosuppression were excluded from the trial. Peripheral blood for TCR sequencing was collected from all dose cohorts at baseline, on cycle 4 day 1, and on cycle 7 day 1. The samples were drawn from a first-in-human, open-label, multicenter phase I dose-escalation trial of ivuxolimab. The trial enrolled adults with locally advanced or metastatic head and neck squamous cell, hepatocellular, melanoma or renal cell carcinoma. Before TCR sequencing, CD4+ T cells and CD8+ T cells were sorted from peripheral blood as separate populations. Comment on this clone: Its recognized antigen is unknown. Mismatch with germline at one junction end may stem from a read error.

From its cysteine to its phenylalanine, the CDR3 spans 14 amino acids. This entry keeps only the CDR3 DNA: 42 bases, framed from base 1. Genomic DNA was extracted from sorted cells for sequencing of the TCRbeta CDR3 region. TCRbeta CDR3 regions were sequenced using the immunoSEQ Assay. The source is immuneACCESS, and TCRdb retained only in-frame sequences with V and J called. Part of the clones is not carried over; for the studies checked, unresolved V genes explain less than half of this, and the remainder is unexplained. The sample yields 50,000 to 65,000 clones; 80% to 90% were counted once. About 3% of the sample belongs to the ten largest clones.

This receptor was taken from an adult with an advanced solid tumor such as melanoma, head and neck, liver or kidney cancer. The sample consisted of CD4+ or CD8+ T cells sorted from blood, taken in a trial of the OX40 agonist ivuxolimab. The chain joins TRBV5-3 to TRBJ1-2, with a tentative D gene TRBD1 over 5 matching bases. TRBV5-3 is annotated as an ORF whose role is uncertain. The DNA sequence is given as TGTGCCAGCAGCTTTCAGGGCTTAGAGTATGGCTACACCTTC. Its amino acids are CASSFQGLEYGYTF.